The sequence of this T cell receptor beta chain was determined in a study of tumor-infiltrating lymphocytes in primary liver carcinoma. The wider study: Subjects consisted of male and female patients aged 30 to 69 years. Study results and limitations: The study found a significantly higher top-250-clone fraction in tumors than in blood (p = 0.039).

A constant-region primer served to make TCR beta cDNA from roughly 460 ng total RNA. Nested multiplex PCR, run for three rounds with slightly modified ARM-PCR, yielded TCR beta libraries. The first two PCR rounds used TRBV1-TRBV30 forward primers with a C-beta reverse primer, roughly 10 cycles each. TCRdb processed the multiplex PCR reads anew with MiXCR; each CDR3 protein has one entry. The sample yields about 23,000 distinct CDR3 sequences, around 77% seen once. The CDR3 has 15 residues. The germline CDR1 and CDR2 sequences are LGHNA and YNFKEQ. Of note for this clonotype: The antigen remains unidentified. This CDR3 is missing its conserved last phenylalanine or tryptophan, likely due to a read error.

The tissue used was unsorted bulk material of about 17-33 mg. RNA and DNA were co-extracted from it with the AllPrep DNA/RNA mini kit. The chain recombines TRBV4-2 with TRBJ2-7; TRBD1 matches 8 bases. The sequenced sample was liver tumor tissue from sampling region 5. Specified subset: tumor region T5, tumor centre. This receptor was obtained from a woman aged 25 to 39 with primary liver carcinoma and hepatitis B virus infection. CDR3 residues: CASSLARTGNYEQYL. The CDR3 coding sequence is TGTGCCAGTAGCCTGGCCAGGACAGGGAATTACGAGCAGTACTTG.